The next 26 T cell receptor beta chains were all read from a single sample in a study of T cells in Graves' hyperthyroidism and ophthalmopathy. The source material, RNA transcripts, was used to amplify TCR beta CDR3 regions. The HTBI set primed first-round TCR CDR3 RT-PCR. In TCRdb, the multiplex PCR reads were re-called with MiXCR into one record per CDR3 protein. The table lists hundreds of thousands of distinct CDR3 sequences, 14% of them singletons. Input material: blood. Receptors originate from a woman aged 50 to 60 with Graves' ophthalmopathy.

There are many counts of this clonotype. V and J are TRBV7-9 and TRBJ2-5; D is unresolved. Trimming cost V 4 bases and J 5 bases, with 5 bases left between them. The length of the CDR3 is 11 residues. From germline, CDR1 is SEHNR and CDR2 FQNEAQ (reference sequence). Here the CDR3 DNA reads TGTGCCAGCAGCTCAGCGGAGACCCAGTACTTC. The encoded protein is CASSSAETQYF.

This clonotype was detected a few times. The V gene is TRBV6-1, the J gene TRBJ2-3; 11 nucleotides match TRBD2. The V and J ends lost 1 base and 2 bases, in that order; junction bases with no gene match: 5. The CDR3 covers 17 residues. CDR1 is MNHNS, CDR2 SASEGT, per germline. CDR3 protein: CASSEDTGLAVTDTQYF. For the CDR3, the DNA is TGTGCCAGCAGTGAAGACACGGGACTAGCGGTCACAGATACGCAGTATTTT.

CDR3 loop: CASSLSRGAEAFF. DNA for the CDR3: TGTGCCAGCAGCTTAAGTCGGGGCGCTGAAGCTTTCTTT. V gene TRBV7-9 combines with J gene TRBJ1-1; D possibly corresponds to TRBD1 (5 bases). The ends were cut back, 2 bases at V and 6 bases at J, with 10 bases in the middle. CDR3 length: 13 residues. Germline CDR1 reads SEHNR; CDR2 reads FQNEAQ (reference sequence).

CDR3 DNA: TGTGCCAGCAGCCGGTCGGGCGGGGGAAATACGCAGTATTTT. It specifies CASSRSGGGNTQYF. This sequence joins TRBV11-3 and TRBJ2-3; TRBD2 matches at 7 bases. The CDR3 contains 14 residues. J was trimmed by 7 bases and V by 5 bases; bases with no gene match: 9. Germline loops: CDR1 SGHNT, CDR2 YENEEA.

The sample holds a few counts of this clonotype. The V call is TRBV19, the J call TRBJ1-3, with TRBD1 as a possible D gene (6 bases). The CDR3 is made up of 14 amino acids. With 4 bases removed from V and 3 bases from J, the gap between germline ends came to 10 bases. Germline CDR1 and CDR2: LNHDA and SQIVND (reference sequence). CDR3 sequence reads: CASSTTGFGNTIYF. CDR3 nucleotides: TGTGCCAGTAGTACTACAGGGTTTGGAAACACCATATATTTT.

This clonotype was counted ten times or more. The chain uses TRBV5-1 and TRBJ1-1; D is undetermined. The CDR3 is 14 residues long. V gave up 1 base and J gave up 1 base, with 8 bases separating them. Germline loops: CDR1 SGHRS, CDR2 YFSETQ. The CDR3 DNA follows: TGCGCCAGCAGCTTGTTCGGGCAGAACACTGAAGCTTTCTTT. Its protein is CASSLFGQNTEAFF.

This clonotype was seen a few times. The V gene is TRBV20-1, the J gene TRBJ2-2; D gene ambiguous. CDR1 is DFQATT, CDR2 SNEGSKA, per germline (reference sequence). V lost 1 base and J 1 base, leaving 7 bases between the germline ends. The CDR3 has 14 residues. The CDR3 sequence: CSARGHMNTGELFF. The CDR3 DNA reads TGCAGTGCTAGAGGACATATGAACACCGGGGAGCTGTTTTTT.

The rearrangement links TRBV7-9 to TRBJ2-7; 13 bases line up with TRBD2. Germline loops: CDR1 SEHNR, CDR2 FQNEAQ (reference sequence). This CDR3 spans 18 amino acids. J was trimmed by 3 bases and V by 7 bases; bases with no gene match: 15. The CDR3 coding sequence is TGTGCCAGCACCCGGACTAGCGGGAGATCTGAGATAGGCTACGAGCAGTACTTC. It yields the protein CASTRTSGRSEIGYEQYF. Drawing the rest from reference TRBV7-9 and TRBJ2-7, the complete variable domain is DTGVSQNPRHKITKRGQNVTFRCDPISEHNRLYWYRQTLGQGPEFLTYFQNEAQLEKSRLLSDRFSAERPKGSFSTLEIQRTEQGDSAMYLCASTRTSGRSEIGYEQYFGPGTRLTVT.

This clonotype appeared many times. The chain links TRBV12-3 or TRBV12-4 to TRBJ1-5; D is unclear. V was shortened by 6 bases and J by 3 bases, with 6 bases between the two germline ends. The CDR3 is 12 amino acids. Here the CDR3 reads CASSLNNQPQHF. CDR3 bases: TGTGCCAGCAGCTTAAACAATCAGCCCCAGCATTTT.

This clonotype was detected ten times or more. The rearrangement joins TRBV20-1 to TRBJ2-5; weak D call: TRBD2 (6 bases). Germline V gene sequence: CDR1 DFQATT, CDR2 SNEGSKA (reference sequence). This CDR3 is built from 12 residues. Trimming stripped 6 bases from V and 5 bases from J, with 13 bases between. CDR3 amino acids: CSAPGGPETQYF. In DNA form, the CDR3 reads TGCAGTGCCCCCGGGGGTCCGGAGACCCAGTACTTC.

This clonotype occurred many times. This chain links TRBV6-2 or TRBV6-3 with TRBJ1-1; D is perhaps TRBD1 (6 bases). This CDR3 has 13 amino acids. The V end lost 11 bases, the J end lost 0 bases, and 13 bases lay between the germline ends. Germline V CDR1 and CDR2: MNHEY, SVGEGT. CDR3 sequence (DNA): TGTGCCGTGGGGGCAGTAGTGAACACTGAAGCTTTCTTT. Translation gives CAVGAVVNTEAFF.

V and J are TRBV29-1 and TRBJ1-3, with 8 bases lining up with TRBD1. This CDR3 has 18 residues. J was trimmed by 0 bases and V by 0 bases; bases with no gene match: 10. The germline V gene encodes CDR1 SQVTM and CDR2 ANQGSEA. The CDR3 DNA follows: TGCAGCGTTGAAGAGTTTGGACAGGGAACCTTCTCTGGAAACACCATATATTTT. Its protein is CSVEEFGQGTFSGNTIYF.

This clonotype was observed many times. The CDR3 region has the DNA TGTGCCACCAGCAGAGCAGCACTCCTTACCTACAATGAGCAGTTCTTC. It specifies CATSRAALLTYNEQFF. The V call is TRBV15, the J call TRBJ2-1; D not certain. The CDR3 is 16 amino acids. Germline assignment: CDR1 LNHNV and CDR2 YYDKDF (reference sequence). Trimming took 1 base from V and 2 from J, leaving 12 bases between them.

The chain joins TRBV12-3 or TRBV12-4 to TRBJ1-3, with a weak D call TRBD1 (5 bases). The CDR3 runs 19 residues. With 2 bases removed from V and 1 base from J, the gap between germline ends came to 21 bases. The CDR3 coding sequence is TGTGCCAGCAGTTTAAGGCCCGGGGCCTCCGAGGCTTCTGGAAACACCATATATTTT. Its protein product is CASSLRPGASEASGNTIYF.

This clonotype was picked up many times. The chain uses TRBV3-1 and TRBJ2-1, with 7 bases lining up with TRBD2. Germline trimming cut 6 bases from V and 4 bases from J; bases unmatched to any gene: 9. The CDR3 totals 15 residues. In germline, CDR1 is LGHDT, CDR2 YNNKEL (reference sequence). This CDR3 is CASSPREGQYNEQFF. In nucleotides, the CDR3 is TGTGCCAGCAGTCCCAGGGAGGGCCAGTACAATGAGCAGTTCTTC.

For this clonotype: The conserved closing phenylalanine or tryptophan is absent in this CDR3, likely reflecting a read error. This chain connects TRBV29-1 to TRBJ2-5; no clear D. Trimming shortened V by 4 bases and J by 3 bases, and 12 bases separated the two germline ends. The CDR3 runs 13 residues. Per germline, CDR1 SQVTM and CDR2 ANQGSEA. The CDR3 region has the DNA TGCAGCGTTGGTGAGCTTCAGGAAGAGACCCAGTACCTC. Its protein is CSVGELQEETQYL.

This clonotype was seen ten or more times. This sequence joins TRBV5-1 and TRBJ1-1; D uncertain. CDR3 length equals 13 residues. Germline V gene data show CDR1 as SGHRS and CDR2 as YFSETQ. Trimming took off 2 bases at V and 0 bases at J, with 5 bases between the two ends. CDR3 in amino acids: CASSFKMNTEAFF. The CDR3 bases are TGCGCCAGCAGCTTCAAGATGAACACTGAAGCTTTCTTT. Complete variable domain (other parts from reference TRBV5-1 and TRBJ1-1): KAGVTQTPRYLIKTRGQQVTLSCSPISGHRSVSWYQQTPGQGLQFLFEYFSETQRNKGNFPGRFSGRQFSNSRSEMNVSTLELGDSALYLCASSFKMNTEAFFGQGTRLTVV.

This clonotype showed up many times. CDR3 in amino acids: CASTILAGMYNEQFF. CDR3 DNA sequence: TGTGCCAGCACCATACTAGCGGGGATGTACAATGAGCAGTTCTTC. The chain joins TRBV12-3 or TRBV12-4 to TRBJ2-1; 10 bases agree with TRBD2. The trim removed 7 bases at V and 4 bases at J, leaving 7 bases unmatched. The CDR3 runs 15 residues.

This clonotype has a count of ten or more. The CDR3 nucleotides are TGTGCCAGCAGCTTAGATTGGGGGAACAATGAGCAGTTCTTC. It is translated as CASSLDWGNNEQFF. The chain carries TRBV7-2 and TRBJ2-1; D assignment may be TRBD1 or TRBD2 (5 bases each). The CDR3 runs 14 residues. Trimming cost V 1 base and J 5 bases, with 9 bases left between them. CDR1 is SGHTA and CDR2 is FQGNSA in the germline V gene.

This chain links TRBV7-2 with TRBJ1-4; D is undetermined. V lost 4 bases and J 4 bases, leaving 4 bases between the germline ends. In germline, CDR1 is SGHTA, CDR2 FQGNSA. This CDR3 spans 12 amino acids. The CDR3, as DNA: TGTGCCAGCAGCTCTATTAATGAAAAACTGTTTTTT. Its translation is CASSSINEKLFF.

The chain employs TRBV6-1 and TRBJ1-2; D is perhaps TRBD1 (6 bases). Between the trimmed V and J ends, which lost 9 bases and 0 bases, there was a span of 11 bases. Germline CDR1 is MNHNS and CDR2 is SASEGT. CDR3 length equals 13 residues. DNA for the CDR3: TGTGCCAGTAAGGACAGAACTAACTATGGCTACACCTTC. It is translated as CASKDRTNYGYTF.

This chain links TRBV5-6 with TRBJ2-1; D may be TRBD1 or TRBD2 (5 bases each). Trimming took 0 bases from V and 5 from J, leaving 15 bases between them. CDR3 length equals 16 residues. Germline lookup yields CDR1 SGHDT and CDR2 YYEEEE. The CDR3 here is CASSLVGTGYNNEQFF. The CDR3 coding sequence is TGTGCCAGCAGCTTGGTCGGGACCGGGTATAACAATGAGCAGTTCTTC. Filled out from reference TRBV5-6 and TRBJ2-1, the complete variable domain reads DAGVTQSPTHLIKTRGQQVTLRCSPKSGHDTVSWYQQALGQGPQFIFQYYEEEERQRGNFPDRFSGHQFPNYSSELNVNALLLGDSALYLCASSLVGTGYNNEQFFGPGTRLTVL.

This clonotype was recorded a few times. The V gene is TRBV9, the J gene TRBJ2-2; 10 nucleotides match TRBD2. This CDR3 region has 17 residues. The V and J ends lost 0 bases and 5 bases, in that order; junction bases with no gene match: 7. The germline CDR1 and CDR2 sequences are SGDLS and YYNGEE. The CDR3 protein is CASSVEAGGSWTGELFF. The CDR3, as DNA: TGTGCCAGCAGCGTAGAAGCGGGAGGGTCGTGGACCGGGGAGCTGTTTTTT.

This clonotype was seen repeatedly, ten times or more. V gene TRBV6-1 combines with J gene TRBJ1-5, with D hard to call. Germline loops: CDR1 MNHNS, CDR2 SASEGT. The CDR3 spans 12 residues. The V end lost 8 bases, the J end lost 7 bases, and 12 bases lay between the germline ends. The CDR3 region is CASSRSGQPQHF. The DNA of the CDR3 is TGTGCCAGCTCACGAAGCGGGCAGCCCCAGCATTTT.

This clonotype showed up many times. The chain joins TRBV18 to TRBJ1-4; 8 positions match TRBD1. The CDR3 has 15 amino acids. Per germline, CDR1 KGHSH and CDR2 LQKENI. V shed 1 base and J 6 bases; nucleotides not matched to a gene: 4. For the CDR3, the DNA is TGTGCCAGCTCACCACGACAGGGGAGGGATGAAAAACTGTTTTTT. Amino acid sequence: CASSPRQGRDEKLFF.

This clonotype was observed at least ten times. This sequence joins TRBV4-2 and TRBJ1-2; TRBD1 might be the D (5 bases). Germline V lookup: CDR1 LGHNA, CDR2 YNFKEQ. The CDR3 covers 15 residues. Deletions cut 2 bases from V and 8 bases from J, with 18 bases between. In nucleotides, the CDR3 is TGTGCCAGCAGCCAACACCGGACGGGGGTCGAGGGCTACACCTTC. This codes for CASSQHRTGVEGYTF.